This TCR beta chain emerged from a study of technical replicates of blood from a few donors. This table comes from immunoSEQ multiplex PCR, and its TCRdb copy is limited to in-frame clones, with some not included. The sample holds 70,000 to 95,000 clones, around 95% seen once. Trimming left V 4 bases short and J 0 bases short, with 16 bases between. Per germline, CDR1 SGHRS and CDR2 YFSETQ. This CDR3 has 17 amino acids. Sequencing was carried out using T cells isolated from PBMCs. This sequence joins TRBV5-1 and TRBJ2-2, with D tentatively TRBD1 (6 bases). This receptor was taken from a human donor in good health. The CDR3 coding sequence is TGCGCCAGCAGCAGGACTCCAAGACAGGCGAACACCGGGGAGCTGTTTTTT. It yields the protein CASSRTPRQANTGELFF.